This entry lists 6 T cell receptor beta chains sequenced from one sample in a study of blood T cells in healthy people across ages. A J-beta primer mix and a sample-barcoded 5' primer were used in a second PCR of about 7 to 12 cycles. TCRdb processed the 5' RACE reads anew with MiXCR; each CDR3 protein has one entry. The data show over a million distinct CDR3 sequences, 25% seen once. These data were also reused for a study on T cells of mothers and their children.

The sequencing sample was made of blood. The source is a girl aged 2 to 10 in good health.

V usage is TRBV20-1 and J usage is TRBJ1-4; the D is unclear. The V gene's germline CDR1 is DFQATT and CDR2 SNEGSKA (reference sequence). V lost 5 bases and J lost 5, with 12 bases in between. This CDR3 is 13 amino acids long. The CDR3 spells CSAGELRNEKLFF. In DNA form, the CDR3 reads TGCAGTGCTGGCGAGTTAAGAAATGAAAAACTGTTTTTT.

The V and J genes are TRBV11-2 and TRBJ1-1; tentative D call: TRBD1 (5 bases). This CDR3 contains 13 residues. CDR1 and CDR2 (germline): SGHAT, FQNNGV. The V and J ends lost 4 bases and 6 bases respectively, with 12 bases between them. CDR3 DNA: TGTGCCAGCAGCTCGCAGGGCCTTGCTGAAGCTTTCTTT. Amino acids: CASSSQGLAEAFF.

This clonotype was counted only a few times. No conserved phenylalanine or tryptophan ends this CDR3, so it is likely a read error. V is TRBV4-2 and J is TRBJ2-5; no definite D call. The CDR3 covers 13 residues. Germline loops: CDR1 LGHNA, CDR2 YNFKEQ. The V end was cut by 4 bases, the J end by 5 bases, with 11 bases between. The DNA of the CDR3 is TGTGCCAGCAGCCCCGGAACCATGGAGACCCAGTACCTC. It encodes CASSPGTMETQYL.

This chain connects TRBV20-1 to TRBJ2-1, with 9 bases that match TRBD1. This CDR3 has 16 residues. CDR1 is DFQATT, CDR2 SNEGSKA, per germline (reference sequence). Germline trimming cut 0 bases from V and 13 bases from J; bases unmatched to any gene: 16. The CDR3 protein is CSARDVDRGNPRDQFF. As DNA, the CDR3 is TGCAGTGCTAGAGACGTCGACAGGGGGAATCCAAGAGACCAGTTCTTC.

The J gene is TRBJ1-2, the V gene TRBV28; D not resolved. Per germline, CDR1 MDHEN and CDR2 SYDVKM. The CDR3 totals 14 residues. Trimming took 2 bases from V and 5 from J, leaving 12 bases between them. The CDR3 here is CASSLQREQYGYTF. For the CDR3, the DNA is TGTGCCAGCAGTTTACAGCGGGAACAGTATGGCTACACCTTC.

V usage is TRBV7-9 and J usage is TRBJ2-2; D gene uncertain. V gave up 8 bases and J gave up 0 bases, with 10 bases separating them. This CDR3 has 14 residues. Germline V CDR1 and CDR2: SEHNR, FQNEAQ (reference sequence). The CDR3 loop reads CASPSRTNTGELFF. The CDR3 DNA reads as TGTGCCAGCCCCTCCCGGACGAACACCGGGGAGCTGTTTTTT. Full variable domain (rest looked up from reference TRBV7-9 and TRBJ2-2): DTGVSQNPRHKITKRGQNVTFRCDPISEHNRLYWYRQTLGQGPEFLTYFQNEAQLEKSRLLSDRFSAERPKGSFSTLEIQRTEQGDSAMYLCASPSRTNTGELFFGEGSRLTVL.